This record concerns one TCR beta chain sequence. Here immunoSEQ multiplex PCR was the method, and the copy in TCRdb shows in-frame clones only, minus some. The data hold 9,500 to 12,000 clones, with around 85% observed a single time. These data originate in a study of blood T cell repertoires in COVID-19. The V end lost 0 bases, the J end lost 6 bases, and 12 bases lay between the germline ends. Germline V gives CDR1 LGHNA, CDR2 YNFKEQ. CDR3 length: 15 amino acids. The sequencing input was peripheral blood. V gene TRBV4-2 combines with J gene TRBJ2-1; no definite D call. The clonotype comes from a man in his sixties or seventies with active COVID-19. CDR3 bases: TGTGCCAGCAGCCAAGATTGGCTTTACCGCAATGAGCAGTTCTTC. Encoded protein: CASSQDWLYRNEQFF.